This T cell receptor beta chain was recovered during a study of siplizumab effects on memory and regulatory T cells (dated by TCRdb to the late 2010s). With regard to the full study: The study examined how the anti-CD2 antibody siplizumab affects alloreactive T-cell subsets in allogeneic mixed lymphocyte reactions built from human PBMCs. Overall results and qualifications from the work: No functional confirmation was obtained for the suppressive function of proliferating Tregs from siplizumab cultures. In reactions with siplizumab, an average of about 62% of mappable alloreactive CD4+ clones were Treg-derived, compared with approximately 29% in control reactions. Greater diversity appeared to be present in unstimulated naive T cells than in memory T cells, and a substantial contribution to the alloresponse seemed to be made by naive cells. About 75-96% of proliferating CD4+ or CD8+ clones could not be given a naive or memory phenotype. Siplizumab significantly reduced the cumulative frequency of alloreactive sequences traceable to unstimulated CD4+ memory T cells. Because sequences below about 10^-5 frequency were poorly captured, only a minor fraction of alloreactive clones could be mapped to unstimulated subsets.

As for this clone: The antigen it recognizes is unknown. Base qualities are not recorded, but no much larger clone differs from it by a single base.

Sorted unstimulated T cells and proliferating T cells recovered from mixed lymphocyte reactions were subjected to TCRbeta CDR3 sequencing. Fresh whole blood from ten HLA-typed healthy donors served as the source for isolating PBMCs. To map where alloreactive clones came from, unstimulated CD4+ regulatory T cells were FACS-sorted. Receptor amplification or capture employed the immunoSEQ multiplex PCR assay. The deep sequencing platform assayed about 10^5 TCR templates per sample. Genomic DNA extracted from sorted T cells was used for TCRbeta CDR3 sequencing. The original pipeline was this. Clonal analysis of TCRbeta CDR3 data was done in the R programming language. Unstimulated samples were compared with post-reaction CFSE-low samples to define alloreactive CD4+ and CD8+ clones. Alloreactive CD4+ clones were assigned to regulatory or non-regulatory origin by matching sequences to sorted unstimulated Treg and non-Treg repertoires. TCRdb took over this immuneACCESS table, retaining in-frame rearrangements with V and J assigned. Such tables are incomplete; in checked studies, under half of the missing clones stem from an unresolved V gene, and the remainder is unexplained. For V, J and clone size, that table is used; D and trimming come from the DNA. The table for this sample lists 90,000 to 120,000 clones; about 90% of them were counted only once. Jointly, the top ten make up less than 0.85% of the sample.

Taken from the germline V gene, the CDR1 and CDR2 loops are SNHLY and FYNNEI. V is cut back by 5 bases and J by 7 bases, with 10 bases in the junction unmatched. The cysteine opens and the phenylalanine closes a CDR3 of 15 amino acids. The only DNA kept is the CDR3, 45 bases in frame from the first base. The sequence is built from TRBV2 and TRBJ1-2; the junction holds 10 bases that match TRBD1. The sequence came from a human donor in good health. The material sequenced was Tregs sorted from blood. The nucleotides are TGTGCCAGCAGTTCCTCCGTGACAGGGGGCCGTGGCTACACCTTC. Its protein reads: CASSSSVTGGRGYTF.